The next 12 T cell receptor beta chains were all read from a single sample in a study of beta chain features in type 1 diabetes. Points from the study as a whole: In all four CD4+ subsets, TCRB CDR3 length was significantly, moderately reduced in type 1 diabetes.

These receptors have no known antigen. Expressed TCRB transcripts were sequenced after all isolated RNA was converted to cDNA. This table comes from immunoSEQ multiplex PCR, and its TCRdb copy is limited to in-frame clones, with some not included. The repertoire holds about 360,000 clones, with around 12% as singletons. Material for sequencing was naive CD4+ T cells from blood. These receptors all come from a young woman with type 1 diabetes.

This clone was detected only a few times. The chain has TRBV7-2 and TRBJ1-4; D gene uncertain. Germline V gene lookup returns CDR1 SGHTA and CDR2 FQGNSA. Between the trimmed V and J ends, which lost 1 base and 5 bases, there was a span of 11 bases. CDR3 size: 15 residues. CDR3 nucleotide sequence: TGTGCCAGCAGCTTAGGTTTGATCGGGAATGAAAAACTGTTTTTT. This translates into CASSLGLIGNEKLFF.

Notes on this clone: Other DNA sequences in this sample translate to the same CDR3. The rearrangement joins TRBV30 to TRBJ1-2; TRBD1 is a possible D gene (6 bases). Germline V gene data show CDR1 as GTSNPN and CDR2 as SVGIG (reference sequence). CDR3 length: 12 amino acids. V was trimmed by 4 bases and J by 4 bases, leaving 10 bases between them. CDR3 DNA sequence: TGTGCCTGGACGCCAGGGGCCTATGGCTACACCTTC. Its translation is CAWTPGAYGYTF.

This clone was seen only a few times. This chain uses TRBV4-2 with TRBJ1-5; D remains ambiguous. There are 16 residues in the CDR3. Trimming cost V 0 bases and J 4 bases, with 13 bases left between them. The germline CDR1 and CDR2 sequences are LGHNA and YNFKEQ. DNA of the CDR3: TGTGCCAGCAGCCAAGATCTTGTGGGAGCAAATCAGCCCCAGCATTTT. As protein: CASSQDLVGANQPQHF.

J is TRBJ1-2 and V is TRBV4-3; tentative D call: TRBD1 (6 bases). There are 17 residues in the CDR3. The V and J ends lost 0 bases and 8 bases respectively, with 22 bases between them. CDR1 and CDR2 (germline): LGHNA, YSLEER. CDR3 residues: CASSQDIWAAGGAGYTF. CDR3 DNA: TGCGCCAGCAGCCAAGATATTTGGGCTGCGGGGGGCGCGGGCTACACCTTC.

The V gene is TRBV4-3, the J gene TRBJ2-5; D remains unclear. The CDR3 runs 14 residues. Germline CDR1 and CDR2: LGHNA and YSLEER. The V gene lost 1 base and the J gene lost 5 bases, with 11 bases spanning the gap. CDR3 DNA: TGCGCCAGCAGCCAAGTGGGCTTTGGGGAGACCCAGTACTTC. It codes for CASSQVGFGETQYF.

This clone was found a few times. This chain uses TRBV7-3 with TRBJ2-3; 10 bases align to TRBD1. The CDR3 totals 15 residues. The germline CDR1 and CDR2 sequences are SGHTA and FQGTGA. V dropped 3 bases and J dropped 3; count of bases not matched to a gene: 3. CDR3 region: CASSLPGQGTDTQYF. The CDR3, as DNA: TGTGCCAGCAGCTTGCCGGGACAGGGGACAGATACGCAGTATTTT.

V and J are TRBV5-4 and TRBJ2-3; perhaps TRBD1 as D (7 bases). V was cut by 0 bases and J by 1 base, with 9 bases left in between. This CDR3 has 15 amino acids. Germline V CDR1 and CDR2: SGHNT, YYREEE (reference sequence). The CDR3 loop is CASSLGRGRTDTQYF. CDR3 coding DNA: TGTGCCAGCAGCTTGGGGAGGGGGCGCACAGATACGCAGTATTTT.

The chain employs TRBV7-2 and TRBJ2-2; possibly TRBD1 for D (6 bases). This CDR3 has 15 amino acids. V gave up 7 bases and J gave up 1 base, with 13 bases separating them. Germline-derived CDR1 and CDR2 are SGHTA and FQGNSA. The CDR3 reads CASTGSRGNTGELFF. As DNA, the CDR3 is TGTGCCAGCACCGGGTCCAGGGGGAACACCGGGGAGCTGTTTTTT. The variable domain in full, with the rest retrieved from reference TRBV7-2 and TRBJ2-2, is GAGVSQSPSNKVTEKGKDVELRCDPISGHTALYWYRQSLGQGLEFLIYFQGNSAPDKSGLPSDRFSAERTGGSVSTLTIQRTQQEDSAVYLCASTGSRGNTGELFFGEGSRLTVL.

The sample holds a few counts of this clone. V is TRBV28 and J is TRBJ2-7; D perhaps matches TRBD1 (6 bases). There are 13 residues in the CDR3. The V gene's germline CDR1 is MDHEN and CDR2 SYDVKM. Trimming took 5 bases from V and 2 from J, leaving 10 bases between them. The CDR3 reads CASSGGSAYEQYF. DNA of the CDR3: TGTGCCAGCAGTGGGGGCTCGGCCTACGAGCAGTACTTC.

The rearrangement uses TRBV4-3 and TRBJ1-5; the D gene is possibly TRBD1 (5 bases). Germline V lookup: CDR1 LGHNA, CDR2 YSLEER. The V and J ends lost 0 bases and 9 bases respectively, with 15 bases between them. The CDR3 covers 15 residues. CDR3: CASSQEVGGEGPQHF. For the CDR3, the DNA is TGCGCCAGCAGCCAAGAAGTGGGGGGGGAAGGGCCCCAGCATTTT.

This clone was found a few times. This sequence joins TRBV5-1 and TRBJ2-7; no clear D. This CDR3 is built from 12 residues. Germline V CDR1 and CDR2: SGHRS, YFSETQ. Trimming cost V 4 bases and J 3 bases, with 8 bases left between them. The CDR3 protein is CASSNNNYEQYF. The CDR3, as DNA: TGCGCCAGCAGCAACAACAACTACGAGCAGTACTTC.

The genes are TRBV5-1 and TRBJ2-1; 7 bases align to TRBD1. V gave up 6 bases and J gave up 9 bases; unmatched junction bases: 9. Germline CDR1 is SGHRS and CDR2 is YFSETQ. The length of the CDR3 is 13 residues. CDR3 residues: CASTRGGWSEQFF. For the CDR3, the DNA is TGCGCCAGCACCCGAGGGGGCTGGAGTGAGCAGTTCTTC. The whole variable domain, filled in from reference TRBV5-1 and TRBJ2-1, reads KAGVTQTPRYLIKTRGQQVTLSCSPISGHRSVSWYQQTPGQGLQFLFEYFSETQRNKGNFPGRFSGRQFSNSRSEMNVSTLELGDSALYLCASTRGGWSEQFFGPGTRLTVL.